The 3 T cell receptor beta chains reported below all come from one sample, sequenced in a study of blood T cell repertoires in COVID-19. Produced via immunoSEQ multiplex PCR; TCRdb's table is partial and in-frame only. The table has roughly 290,000 clones, over 75% seen once. The sample taken for sequencing was peripheral blood. Every receptor here comes from a woman in her sixties or seventies with acute or convalescent COVID-19.

The gene calls are TRBV2 and TRBJ1-5; D may be TRBD1 (6 bases). The CDR3 runs 13 residues. The V end was cut by 6 bases, the J end by 4 bases, with 10 bases between. Germline V lookup: CDR1 SNHLY, CDR2 FYNNEI. In DNA form, the CDR3 reads TGTGCCAGCAGGATAGGGGGAAATCAGCCCCAGCATTTT. It encodes CASRIGGNQPQHF. Based on the CDR3 plus reference TRBV2 and TRBJ1-5, the full variable domain is EPEVTQTPSHQVTQMGQEVILRCVPISNHLYFYWYRQILGQKVEFLVSFYNNEISEKSEIFDDQFSVERPDGSNFTLKIRSTKLEDSAMYFCASRIGGNQPQHFGDGTRLSIL.

The chain recombines TRBV4-2 with TRBJ1-1; TRBD1 aligns across 10 bases. The CDR3 covers 15 residues. The trim removed 3 bases at V and 10 bases at J, leaving 11 bases unmatched. Germline loops: CDR1 LGHNA, CDR2 YNFKEQ. CDR3 protein: CASSQRDRGLTRAFF. CDR3 nucleotide sequence: TGTGCCAGCAGCCAGAGGGACAGGGGCCTCACGAGAGCTTTCTTT.

The rearrangement links TRBV13 to TRBJ1-1; perhaps TRBD1 as D (5 bases). This CDR3 has 14 amino acids. Looked up from germline, CDR1 is PRHDT and CDR2 is FYEKMQ (reference sequence). V was clipped by 5 bases and J by 4 bases, with 14 bases between them. The CDR3 spells CASSPQGGSTEAFF. CDR3 coding DNA: TGTGCCAGCAGCCCCCAGGGAGGCTCCACTGAAGCTTTCTTT.